A single sample is the source of the 17 T cell receptor beta chains below, sequenced in a study of cytomegalovirus exposure and HLA in healthy donors. PCR was performed using 60 Vbeta and 13 Jbeta primers. Using immunoSEQ multiplex PCR, the repertoire was profiled, and TCRdb retains in-frame clones only, with some absent. The sample lists roughly 120,000 clones, about 66% occurring once. The sequencing input was PBMCs. The source of these receptors is a man younger than 45 in good health and CMV-seropositive.

The chain recombines TRBV6-6 with TRBJ2-3, with 8 bases that match TRBD1. V was clipped by 0 bases and J by 1 base; unmatched bases: 0. The germline gives CDR1 MNHNY, CDR2 SVGAGI (reference sequence). The CDR3 has 15 amino acids. CDR3 sequence (DNA): TGTGCCAGCAGTTACTCGGGACAGGGCACAGATACGCAGTATTTT. This encodes CASSYSGQGTDTQYF.

This sequence joins TRBV15 and TRBJ2-5; a possible D gene is TRBD2 (6 bases). This CDR3 is built from 14 residues. V was pared by 1 base and J by 5 bases, with 11 bases between. Per the germline V gene, CDR1 is LNHNV and CDR2 is YYDKDF (reference sequence). The CDR3 sequence: CATSRALALETQYF. The CDR3 DNA follows: TGTGCCACCAGCAGAGCTCTAGCGCTGGAGACCCAGTACTTC.

The rearrangement joins TRBV4-2 to TRBJ2-7; 12 bases map to TRBD2. V lost 4 bases to trimming and J lost 1 base; unmatched junction nucleotides: 5. The CDR3 extends over 16 amino acids. Germline V CDR1 and CDR2: LGHNA, YNFKEQ. CDR3 amino acids: CASSPRTSGESYEQYF. Written as DNA, the CDR3 is TGTGCCAGCAGCCCAAGGACTAGCGGGGAATCCTACGAGCAGTACTTC.

This clone has a handful of counts. V and J are TRBV7-2 and TRBJ2-5; 8 bases agree with TRBD1. The CDR3 runs to 13 residues. Trimming took 10 bases from V and 3 from J; bases not matched to a gene: 7. Germline V CDR1 and CDR2: SGHTA, FQGNSA. CDR3 loop: CATRQGFEETQYF. The CDR3 coding sequence is TGTGCCACAAGACAGGGGTTCGAAGAGACCCAGTACTTC.

This chain connects TRBV7-6 to TRBJ2-4; the D gene is possibly TRBD2 (5 bases). Germline V gene lookup returns CDR1 SGHVS and CDR2 FNYEAQ. This CDR3 spans 13 amino acids. Trimming shortened V by 5 bases and J by 5 bases, and 10 bases separated the two germline ends. In DNA, the CDR3 is TGTGCCAGCAGCCCCCCCGGGGAAAACATTCAGTACTTC. Residues: CASSPPGENIQYF.

Here the CDR3 DNA reads TGCGCCAGCAGCTTGGCAGGACTACACACAGATACGCAGTATTTT. This translates into CASSLAGLHTDTQYF. The chain recombines TRBV5-1 with TRBJ2-3, with D possibly matching TRBD2 (6 bases). The V gene lost 0 bases and the J gene lost 2 bases, with 10 bases spanning the gap. CDR3 length: 15 residues. Germline V gives CDR1 SGHRS, CDR2 YFSETQ.

This clone showed up just a few times. The chain uses TRBV7-9 and TRBJ1-1; D gene ambiguous. CDR1 and CDR2 (germline): SEHNR, FQNEAQ (reference sequence). The CDR3 loop spans 12 amino acids. Trimming cost V 1 base and J 6 bases, with 6 bases left between them. CDR3 DNA: TGTGCCAGCAGCTTAGTCCTCGCTGAAGCTTTCTTT. Its translation is CASSLVLAEAFF.

CDR3 sequence: CASSYTREAGELFF. CDR3 coding DNA: TGTGCCAGCAGCTACACCAGGGAAGCCGGGGAGCTGTTTTTT. The V call is TRBV2, the J call TRBJ2-2; D may be TRBD1 (5 bases). The CDR3 is made up of 14 amino acids. Germline lookup yields CDR1 SNHLY and CDR2 FYNNEI. V dropped 6 bases and J dropped 6 bases, with 14 bases sitting between them.

The chain recombines TRBV7-9 with TRBJ2-7, with a weak D call TRBD2 (5 bases). Germline V CDR1 and CDR2: SEHNR, FQNEAQ (reference sequence). The germline V and J ends were trimmed by 5 bases and 1 base, with 12 bases remaining between them. The CDR3 length is 14 residues. For the CDR3, the DNA is TGTGCCAGCAGCACACCACTAGATTCCTACGAGCAGTACTTC. It yields the protein CASSTPLDSYEQYF.

This clone came up a few times. V is TRBV4-3 and J is TRBJ1-2, with 8 bases that match TRBD1. This CDR3 contains 16 residues. Germline loops: CDR1 LGHNA, CDR2 YSLEER. After removal of 0 bases from V and 4 bases from J, the junction contained 7 bases not matched to a gene. CDR3 sequence (DNA): TGCGCCAGCAGCCAAGATTTTGTTGACAGGGGCTATGGCTACACCTTC. Translation gives CASSQDFVDRGYGYTF.

This chain connects TRBV30 to TRBJ2-1; TRBD2 agrees at 9 bases. The ends lost 5 bases at V and 4 bases at J; junction bases unmatched: 18. There are 18 residues in the CDR3. Germline CDR1 is GTSNPN and CDR2 is SVGIG (reference sequence). The CDR3 protein is CAWGSHPGSGRPYNEQFF. The CDR3, as DNA: TGTGCCTGGGGTTCCCACCCGGGTAGCGGGAGACCTTACAATGAGCAGTTCTTC.

This rearrangement joins TRBV27 to TRBJ2-7; 7 bases agree with TRBD1. There are 15 residues in the CDR3. Germline CDR1 and CDR2: MNHEY and SMNVEV (reference sequence). Trimming at V came to 4 bases and at J to 2 bases, leaving 8 bases not matched to a gene. The CDR3 spells CASSWRRQGAYEQYF. The CDR3 DNA follows: TGTGCCAGCAGTTGGCGACGTCAGGGGGCCTACGAGCAGTACTTC.

CDR3 coding DNA: TGTGCCTGGGACAAAACCTACTATGGCTACACCTTC. Its protein product is CAWDKTYYGYTF. This chain links TRBV30 with TRBJ1-2; D not resolved. CDR3 length: 12 amino acids. V lost 5 bases and J lost 3, with 10 bases in between. Germline assignment: CDR1 GTSNPN and CDR2 SVGIG (reference sequence).

Here the CDR3 DNA reads TGTGCCAGCAGCTTTGGAACAGGGTTCGAGCAGTACTTC. Amino acids: CASSFGTGFEQYF. The gene calls are TRBV11-2 and TRBJ2-7; a possible D gene is TRBD1 (6 bases). The V and J ends lost 3 bases and 6 bases respectively, with 12 bases between them. There are 13 residues in the CDR3. The V gene's germline CDR1 is SGHAT and CDR2 FQNNGV.

Only a few counts were recorded for this clone. The chain recombines TRBV15 with TRBJ2-5; 10 bases are a match to TRBD2. Trimming cost V 1 base and J 2 bases; bases outside gene matches: 10. The germline V gene has CDR1 LNHNV and CDR2 YYDKDF (reference sequence). This CDR3 is built from 18 residues. CDR3 DNA: TGTGCCACCAGCAGAGCGGAACCGGGACTAGCGTTTCAAGAGACCCAGTACTTC. Encoded protein: CATSRAEPGLAFQETQYF. Full variable domain (missing parts from reference TRBV15 and TRBJ2-5): DAMVIQNPRYQVTQFGKPVTLSCSQTLNHNVMYWYQQKSSQAPKLLFHYYDKDFNNEADTPDNFQSRRPNTSFCFLDIRSPGLGDTAMYLCATSRAEPGLAFQETQYFGPGTRLLVL.

The gene calls are TRBV5-1 and TRBJ2-7; 11 bases map to TRBD2. This CDR3 spans 15 amino acids. V lost 4 bases to trimming and J lost 3 bases; unmatched junction nucleotides: 6. Germline V gene data show CDR1 as SGHRS and CDR2 as YFSETQ. The CDR3 spells CASSPGLADYYEQYF. In DNA, the CDR3 is TGCGCCAGCAGCCCGGGACTAGCGGACTACTACGAGCAGTACTTC.

This chain links TRBV2 with TRBJ1-5, with D perhaps TRBD1 (6 bases). With 7 bases removed from V and 2 bases from J, the gap between germline ends came to 12 bases. CDR1 SNHLY and CDR2 FYNNEI come from the germline V gene. CDR3 length equals 14 residues. The CDR3 region has the DNA TGTGCCAGCAAGGGGGTTCATGGCAATCAGCCCCAGCATTTT. It encodes CASKGVHGNQPQHF.